The entry below describes one T cell receptor (beta chain). In this sample, this clone turned up once. No antigen is known for it. The sample holds no much larger clone one base away, and base qualities are not on file. This record comes from a study of Ad26.COV2.S vaccination and SARS-CoV-2 variants (dated by TCRdb to the early 2020s). For the wider study: Vaccine-arm donors came from COV1001, a multicentre, randomized, double-blind, placebo-controlled phase I-IIa trial of Ad26.COV2.S in healthy adults. Ad26.COV2.S was given intramuscularly at 5x10^10 or 1x10^11 viral particles, as a single shot or as two shots 56 days apart. TCRbeta repertoire sequencing was used to assess the specificity and breadth of SARS-CoV-2-reactive T cell receptors after Ad26.COV2.S vaccination. A total of roughly 32 samples were included in the TCR-sequenced set, comprising 19 Ad26.COV2.S vaccine recipients, 5 placebo recipients and 8 SARS-CoV-2 convalescent individuals. Trial participants were randomized into five groups of five, in which low-dose or high-dose Ad26.COV2.S was given once or twice, or placebo was given on both occasions. Investigators remained blinded to trial group allocation during experiments and outcome assessment.

Study-wide findings and limitations: After vaccination, spike-specific CD8+ and CD4+ T cell responses were reported to show substantial breadth. Non-spike TCR breadth was comparable between vaccine and placebo recipients, consistent with the vaccine containing only spike. It was noted by the authors that total T cell responses may have been underestimated by the TCR breadth and depth analyses. The study was not powered for comparison of responses between vaccine doses or regimens. Compared with placebo recipients, Ad26.COV2.S recipients showed higher spike-specific TCR breadth (P = 0.0014).

Reading the label with the study, this specimen's treatment or condition is: about 20 received Ad26.COV2.S at low or high dose, single or two shots; several received placebo; per-sample allocation not given. Repertoires of vaccine and placebo recipients were sequenced from samples collected on day 63 after the first injection. Cohort 1b enrolled some 25 adults aged 18-55 years at a single site in Boston, USA, between 29 July and 7 August 2020. Ad26.COV2.S was a replication-incompetent adenovirus type 26 vector that expressed a prefusion-stabilized SARS-CoV-2 spike protein derived from the original Wuhan strain. The immunoSEQ Assay was used to sequence TCRbeta CDR3 regions. After extraction, genomic DNA underwent amplification by bias-controlled multiplex PCR, followed by high-throughput sequencing. In the authors' own workflow: To quantify the absolute abundance of every unique TCRbeta CDR3 region, sequences were collapsed and filtered. T cell fraction was estimated by normalization of TCRbeta template counts to usable DNA, with usable DNA being measured through amplification of reference genes present in all nucleated cells. Repertoire TCRs were annotated as SARS-CoV-2-specific when V gene, CDR3 amino acid sequence and J gene were exactly matched to a known reactive TCR set. The reference SARS-CoV-2 TCR set was obtained from MIRA and was filtered for enrichment in COVID-19-positive ImmuneCODE repertoires, whereby public or cross-reactive TCRs were removed. Based on the MIRA antigens, annotated TCRs were further analysed at the level of specific ORF or position within ORF. Breadth was defined as annotated unique rearrangements over total unique productive rearrangements; depth was the summed frequency of those rearrangements. Group comparisons of TCR breadth used two-sided Wilcoxon rank-sum tests. TCRdb took over this immuneACCESS table, retaining in-frame rearrangements with V and J assigned. Such tables are incomplete; in checked studies, under half of the missing clones stem from an unresolved V gene, and the remainder is unexplained. That table supplies the V and J calls and clone size; D and trimming were determined from the DNA. For this sample there are 360,000 or so clones; around 91% appear just once. The top ten constitute 1.5% to 2% of the sample.

Trimming accounts for 5 bases at V and 7 bases at J, while the number of junction bases matched to no gene is 10. Measured from the cysteine to the phenylalanine, the CDR3 is 14 residues long. Just CDR3 DNA is preserved here, 42 bases in frame from base 1. The germline V gene yields SGHRS for CDR1 and YFSETQ for CDR2. The rearranged segments are TRBV5-1 and TRBJ1-1, and 8 junction bases match TRBD1. The source of this sequence is a person between 18 and 59 years old who received the Ad26.COV2.S COVID-19 vaccine or a placebo. Sequenced material: peripheral blood, taken in a trial of Ad26.COV2.S vaccine versus placebo. The CDR3 amino acid sequence is: CASSPSGGAVEAFF. The DNA is as follows: TGCGCCAGCAGTCCTTCAGGGGGCGCAGTTGAAGCTTTCTTT.